The clone carrying this T cell receptor (beta chain) was detected ten times or more. These data originate in a study of early T cells in non-severe SARS-CoV-2 infection. TCRdb analysed the 5' RACE reads with MiXCR anew, one entry per CDR3 protein. Counted here are tens of thousands of distinct CDR3 sequences, under 6.5% occurring once; the ten biggest clones make up roughly 25%. Sequencing was carried out using whole blood. This TCR derives from an adult who was a healthcare worker with PCR-confirmed SARS-CoV-2 infection or an uninfected control (not recorded which).

CDR3 protein: CASSREGTYTDTQYF. The CDR3 coding sequence is TGTGCCAGCAGCCGGGAGGGGACATACACAGATACGCAGTATTTT. The V and J genes are TRBV5-5 and TRBJ2-3; 8 nucleotides line up with TRBD2. The ends lost 4 bases at V and 2 bases at J; junction bases unmatched: 6. This CDR3 has 15 amino acids. Germline CDR1 SGHKS, CDR2 YYEKEE (reference sequence).